One and the same sample provided the 8 T cell receptor beta chains below, sequenced in a study of T cells in Graves' hyperthyroidism and ophthalmopathy. The source material, RNA transcripts, was used to amplify TCR beta CDR3 regions. The HTBI primer set served for first-round RT-PCR of the TCR CDR3. A single record per CDR3 protein comes from TCRdb applying MiXCR to the multiplex PCR reads. The table includes under 400,000 distinct CDR3 sequences, about 21% detected once. Source material: blood. These receptors were collected from a woman aged 50 to 60 with Graves' hyperthyroidism.

This clonotype was observed a few times. The CDR3 here is CASSSGGHQETQYF. DNA of the CDR3: TGTGCCAGTTCTAGCGGGGGTCACCAAGAGACCCAGTACTTC. This sequence joins TRBV19 and TRBJ2-5, with 10 positions matching TRBD2. Germline V lookup: CDR1 LNHDA, CDR2 SQIVND (reference sequence). The CDR3 is 14 amino acids. J was trimmed by 0 bases and V by 8 bases; bases with no gene match: 3. Looking up the rest from reference TRBV19 and TRBJ2-5 gives the full variable domain: DGGITQSPKYLFRKEGQNVTLSCEQNLNHDAMYWYRQDPGQGLRLIYYSQIVNDFQKGDIAEGYSVSREKKESFPLTVTSAQKNPTAFYLCASSSGGHQETQYFGPGTRLLVL.

This clonotype was recorded at least ten times. The chain joins TRBV6-2 or TRBV6-3 to TRBJ2-2; D possibly corresponds to TRBD2 (5 bases). Trimming took 0 bases from V and 4 from J, leaving 12 bases between them. The CDR3 runs 16 residues. The germline V gene has CDR1 MNHEY and CDR2 SVGEGT. As DNA, the CDR3 is TGTGCCAGCAGTTACTCTGTAGGAGGCCTCACCGGGGAGCTGTTTTTT. It specifies CASSYSVGGLTGELFF.

There are a few counts of this clonotype. This sequence joins TRBV20-1 and TRBJ2-1, with 12 bases matching TRBD2. The V and J ends lost 3 bases and 5 bases, in that order; junction bases with no gene match: 2. The CDR3 loop spans 14 amino acids. Germline V CDR1 and CDR2: DFQATT, SNEGSKA (reference sequence). The CDR3 reads CSASTSGRNNEQFF. The DNA of the CDR3 is TGCAGTGCTAGTACTAGCGGGAGGAACAATGAGCAGTTCTTC.

This clonotype was detected ten times or more. The chain uses TRBV27 and TRBJ2-1; 7 bases match TRBD2. The germline gives CDR1 MNHEY, CDR2 SMNVEV (reference sequence). This CDR3 is 16 amino acids long. Germline trimming cut 1 base from V and 2 bases from J; bases unmatched to any gene: 5. The CDR3 DNA reads TGTGCCAGCAGTTTATACCTAGCGGACCCCTACAATGAGCAGTTCTTC. The encoded protein is CASSLYLADPYNEQFF.

This clonotype was found many times. The gene calls are TRBV20-1 and TRBJ2-3; D ambiguous. V was clipped by 3 bases and J by 3 bases, with 16 bases between them. CDR1 and CDR2 (germline): DFQATT, SNEGSKA (reference sequence). The CDR3 runs 15 residues. The CDR3 loop reads CSASGLSARTDTQYF. CDR3 in DNA: TGCAGTGCTAGTGGGCTTTCAGCTAGGACAGATACGCAGTATTTT.

This clonotype was recorded many times. The chain combines TRBV2 with TRBJ2-5, with 11 bases that match TRBD2. Germline V gives CDR1 SNHLY, CDR2 FYNNEI. CDR3 length equals 14 residues. J was trimmed by 9 bases and V by 6 bases; bases with no gene match: 9. CDR3: CASRGTSGQSAQYF. In nucleotides, the CDR3 is TGTGCCAGCAGGGGGACTAGCGGCCAGTCAGCCCAGTACTTC.

The gene calls are TRBV29-1 and TRBJ1-1, with D uncertain. Germline V gene data show CDR1 as SQVTM and CDR2 as ANQGSEA. V dropped 5 bases and J dropped 0 bases, with 10 bases sitting between them. The CDR3 has 13 amino acids. The CDR3 DNA reads TGCAGCGTTACTAGCGGGGTGAACACTGAAGCTTTCTTT. As protein: CSVTSGVNTEAFF.

This clonotype was counted at least ten times. The chain couples TRBV10-3 to TRBJ2-5; TRBD2 matches 8 bases. From germline, CDR1 is ENHRY and CDR2 SYGVKD. V trimming: 5 bases; J trimming: 1 base; junction bases outside the gene matches: 3. The CDR3 covers 14 residues. CDR3 nucleotides: TGTGCCATCAGTCGCCGGGAGGGCCAAGAGACCCAGTACTTC. Amino acid sequence: CAISRREGQETQYF.